This TCR beta chain was recovered during a study of blood T cell repertoires in COVID-19. Turning to the study itself: Samples representing acute and convalescent COVID-19 were sourced from the United States, Italy and Spain. The analysed material was cDNA or gDNA that came from T cells, B-cell-depleted T cells, or PBMCs.

CDR3 size: 15 residues. CDR1 KGHSY and CDR2 FQNENV come from the germline V gene. Trimming at V came to 2 bases and at J to 1 base, leaving 2 bases not matched to a gene. Original handling: Scientists estimated how many nucleated cells there were by amplifying reference gene primers. Generated by immunoSEQ multiplex PCR, the TCRdb table keeps only in-frame clones and is missing some. V, J and clone size reflect that table, while D and trimming were determined from the DNA. The sample has tens of thousands of clones; almost 90% are singletons. Sequencing was carried out using peripheral blood. This receptor was taken from a man in his 60s with acute or convalescent COVID-19. The chain recombines TRBV16 with TRBJ1-5; 7 bases are shared with TRBD1. The CDR3 nucleotides are TGTGCCAGCAGCCAAAACAGGGGAAGCAATCAGCCCCAGCATTTT. Translated, it gives CASSQNRGSNQPQHF.